These 8 T cell receptor beta chains came from one sample sequenced in a study of regulatory T cells in long-lasting Graves disease. CDR3-region Arm-PCR and iRepertoire HTBI primers produced the TCR beta libraries. TCRdb processed the multiplex PCR reads anew with MiXCR; each CDR3 protein has one entry. Seen here are around 500,000 distinct CDR3 sequences, approximately 12% observed once, and the top ten hold approximately 9%. Time point meaning: newly diagnosed GD, antithyroid drugs for less than 3 months. There was RNA extracted from PBMCs, and the TCR library was made from it. A further study also used this sample, focusing on T cells in Graves' hyperthyroidism and ophthalmopathy.

This specimen was peripheral blood mononuclear cells (PBMCs), taken at new diagnosis, from a patient treated with antithyroid drugs. All receptors come from a woman in her twenties or thirties with Graves disease.

This clonotype occurred many times. In DNA form, the CDR3 reads TGTGCCAGCAGTTTTGACCGGGGAGAGCAGTTCTTC. It codes for CASSFDRGEQFF. This rearrangement joins TRBV12-3 or TRBV12-4 to TRBJ2-1; D perhaps matches TRBD2 (5 bases). V dropped 3 bases and J dropped 10 bases, with 10 bases sitting between them. CDR3 length: 12 residues.

This clonotype was observed at least ten times. The chain employs TRBV11-2 and TRBJ2-7; weak D call: TRBD2 (6 bases). Looked up from germline, CDR1 is SGHAT and CDR2 is FQNNGV. The CDR3 has 14 residues. V shed 6 bases and J shed 2 bases, with 14 bases lying between them. As DNA, the CDR3 is TGTGCCAGCAGATCAAATAGCGGAACCTACGAGCAGTACTTC. This gives the protein CASRSNSGTYEQYF.

The sample holds many counts of this clonotype. This chain uses TRBV20-1 with TRBJ2-3, with 9 positions matching TRBD2. This CDR3 is 14 amino acids long. V trimming: 7 bases; J trimming: 0 bases; junction bases outside the gene matches: 5. From germline, CDR1 is DFQATT and CDR2 SNEGSKA (reference sequence). The CDR3 nucleotides read TGCAGTGTTCTTAGCGGGAGTAGCACAGATACGCAGTATTTT. Translation gives CSVLSGSSTDTQYF.

To note about this clonotype: With a much larger clone just one base away, this may be a read error. This chain links TRBV3-1 with TRBJ2-1; D perhaps matches TRBD2 (5 bases). The CDR3 has 14 amino acids. In germline, CDR1 is LGHDT, CDR2 YNNKEL (reference sequence). CDR3 protein: CASSPTGSWETHYF. CDR3 bases: TGTGCCAGCAGCCCGACGGGATCTTGGGAGACCCACTACTTC.

This clonotype was detected ten times or more. The chain carries TRBV18 and TRBJ2-1, with D possibly matching TRBD2 (5 bases). This CDR3 contains 12 residues. Germline V lookup: CDR1 KGHSH, CDR2 LQKENI. V was shortened by 3 bases and J by 9 bases, with 9 bases between the two germline ends. CDR3 sequence: CASSPAGGEQFF. DNA of the CDR3: TGTGCCAGCTCACCGGCGGGTGGTGAGCAGTTCTTC.

CDR3 loop: CASSQEGGLESSYNEQFF. The CDR3 region has the DNA TGTGCCAGCAGCCAAGAAGGGGGACTAGAGAGCTCCTACAATGAGCAGTTCTTC. This chain connects TRBV4-2 to TRBJ2-1; 8 nucleotides match TRBD2. The CDR3 has 18 amino acids. J was trimmed by 0 bases and V by 0 bases; bases with no gene match: 7. CDR1 and CDR2 (germline): LGHNA, YNFKEQ.

There are a few counts of this clonotype. The chain combines TRBV29-1 with TRBJ1-1; D is perhaps TRBD1 (5 bases). Germline CDR1 SQVTM, CDR2 ANQGSEA. CDR3 length: 13 amino acids. The germline V and J ends were trimmed by 5 bases and 6 bases, with 16 bases remaining between them. In DNA, the CDR3 is TGCAGCGTTACGAGGGGTTTAATCGCTGAAGCTTTCTTT. Translation gives CSVTRGLIAEAFF. Using reference TRBV29-1 and TRBJ1-1 for the parts outside the CDR3, the full variable domain is SAVISQKPSRDICQRGTSLTIQCQVDSQVTMMFWYRQQPGQSLTLIATANQGSEATYESGFVIDKFPISRPNLTFSTLTVSNMSPEDSSIYLCSVTRGLIAEAFFGQGTRLTVV.

In its sample, this clonotype was seen many times. J is TRBJ1-6 and V is TRBV10-3; 11 bases map to TRBD1. CDR3 length: 16 residues. Germline values: CDR1 ENHRY, CDR2 SYGVKD. Unmatched junction bases numbered 13, after V lost 10 bases and J lost 8 bases. CDR3 DNA: TGTGCCACTGAAAACCGGGACAGGGGGATGGATTCACCCCTCCACTTT. It is translated as CATENRDRGMDSPLHF.